These 30 T cell receptor beta chains were all obtained from the same sample, sequenced in a study of blood T cell repertoires in COVID-19 (dated by TCRdb to 2019 to 2021). Library creation used the immunoSEQ multiplex PCR assay. TCRdb re-hosts the immuneACCESS table, in-frame sequences only. Its copies lack some clones; in the studies checked, an unresolved V gene accounts for under half of them, and the cause for the rest is not known. This sample comprises approximately 150,000 clones, 65% to 85% of them detected only once. The ten largest clones take up around 9% of the sample. Material: peripheral blood. These receptor sequences come from a man aged 30-40 years with COVID-19, enrolled during active disease.

In this sample, this clone turned up a few times. The CDR3, as DNA: TGTGCCAGCAGGGCGACTAGCGGGAGCCCTACAGATACGCAGTATTTT. It yields the protein CASRATSGSPTDTQYF. The chain is built from TRBV7-2 and TRBJ2-3, with 12 nucleotides matching TRBD2. Trimming at V came to 6 bases and at J to 3 bases, leaving 7 bases not matched to a gene. This CDR3 region has 16 residues. The germline CDR1 and CDR2 sequences are SGHTA and FQGNSA.

V and J are TRBV19 and TRBJ2-1; TRBD2 matches 14 bases. Per germline, CDR1 LNHDA and CDR2 SQIVND (reference sequence). Trimming cost V 4 bases and J 7 bases; bases outside gene matches: 3. CDR3 length equals 15 residues. In DNA form, the CDR3 reads TGTGCCAGTAGTACCCGGACTAGCGGGAGGAATGAGCAGTTCTTC. Its protein product is CASSTRTSGRNEQFF.

This chain uses TRBV28 with TRBJ2-7, with 14 bases aligning to TRBD2. Per the germline V gene, CDR1 is MDHEN and CDR2 is SYDVKM. CDR3 length equals 20 residues. V shed 6 bases, J shed 4 bases, and the junction held 20 bases outside the gene matches. In DNA form, the CDR3 reads TGTGCCAGCAGGCTCAGAGGTATTGGGACTAGCGGGAGAGGGACGTACGAGCAGTACTTC. Its translation is CASRLRGIGTSGRGTYEQYF.

The gene calls are TRBV28 and TRBJ2-7; TRBD1 aligns across 9 bases. This CDR3 contains 16 residues. Germline lookup yields CDR1 MDHEN and CDR2 SYDVKM. Trimming removed 5 bases from V and 4 bases from J; junction bases left unmatched: 12. CDR3 region: CASSPGTGNPTYEQYF. In DNA, the CDR3 is TGTGCCAGCAGTCCAGGGACAGGGAACCCAACTTACGAGCAGTACTTC.

This clone showed up just once. The V and J genes are TRBV9 and TRBJ2-7; 7 bases match TRBD2. J gave up 0 bases and V 0 bases, and 3 bases lay outside the gene matches. This CDR3 region has 15 residues. Germline CDR1 is SGDLS and CDR2 is YYNGEE. CDR3 protein: CASSVGAGSSYEQYF. For the CDR3, the DNA is TGTGCCAGCAGCGTAGGAGCGGGAAGCTCCTACGAGCAGTACTTC. The full variable domain, with the rest looked up from reference TRBV9 and TRBJ2-7, is DSGVTQTPKHLITATGQRVTLRCSPRSGDLSVYWYQQSLDQGLQFLIQYYNGEERAKGNILERFSAQQFPDLHSELNLSSLELGDSALYFCASSVGAGSSYEQYFGPGTRLTVT.

The chain has TRBV4-3 and TRBJ2-7; 11 bases map to TRBD2. The CDR3 sequence is 18 residues long. Germline V gene data show CDR1 as LGHNA and CDR2 as YSLEER. The junction had 16 bases not matched to a gene; V was cut back by 3 bases and J by 6 bases. DNA for the CDR3: TGCGCCAGCAGCCAGCCACGGGGACTAGCGGAGGGGGGCGTCGAGCAGTACTTC. This sequence encodes CASSQPRGLAEGGVEQYF.

This sequence joins TRBV20-1 and TRBJ2-3; 9 bases map to TRBD2. Germline CDR1 DFQATT, CDR2 SNEGSKA (reference sequence). With 3 bases clipped from V and 3 bases from J, the junction kept 7 bases outside the gene matches. This CDR3 is 15 amino acids long. The CDR3 region is CSASKGLAGTDTQYF. The CDR3 bases are TGCAGTGCTAGTAAGGGGCTAGCGGGAACAGATACGCAGTATTTT.

This chain uses TRBV4-1 with TRBJ1-1; 7 bases agree with TRBD1. Per the germline V gene, CDR1 is MGHRA and CDR2 is YSYEKL. There are 20 residues in the CDR3. Trimming removed 4 bases from V and 5 bases from J; junction bases left unmatched: 25. The CDR3 sequence: CASSPSHEGAQLVSYTEAFF. CDR3 DNA sequence: TGCGCCAGCAGCCCCTCCCATGAGGGGGCCCAGCTAGTTTCGTATACTGAAGCTTTCTTT.

The rearrangement joins TRBV29-1 to TRBJ2-1, with D perhaps TRBD1 (6 bases). There are 16 residues in the CDR3. V was clipped by 3 bases and J by 12 bases, with 27 bases between them. Germline-derived CDR1 and CDR2 are SQVTM and ANQGSEA. The CDR3 coding sequence is TGCAGCGTTGATCAGCCGGGACAAGCTCTTTCATTGGCGCAGTTCTTC. This sequence encodes CSVDQPGQALSLAQFF.

The J gene is TRBJ2-2, the V gene TRBV4-1; TRBD2 matches 10 bases. There are 19 residues in the CDR3. The trim removed 3 bases at V and 2 bases at J, leaving 12 bases unmatched. CDR1 is MGHRA and CDR2 is YSYEKL in the germline V gene. In DNA, the CDR3 is TGCGCCAGCAGCCACGGTCTAAAAGCGGGAGGGACCAACACCGGGGAGCTGTTTTTT. Translating gives CASSHGLKAGGTNTGELFF.

The chain employs TRBV29-1 and TRBJ1-2; D uncertain. The CDR3 covers 13 residues. CDR1 and CDR2 from the germline V gene are SQVTM and ANQGSEA. Trimming removed 2 bases at V and 4 bases at J, with 11 bases between. The CDR3 spells CSVETVRGYGYTF. The CDR3 DNA reads TGCAGCGTTGAAACGGTCCGCGGCTATGGCTACACCTTC.

The V and J genes are TRBV5-4 and TRBJ2-5; the D gene is possibly TRBD2 (5 bases). The V end was cut by 0 bases, the J end by 4 bases, with 16 bases between. The CDR3 sequence is 16 residues long. Germline values: CDR1 SGHNT, CDR2 YYREEE (reference sequence). CDR3 sequence (DNA): TGTGCCAGCAGCTTGGAAGGTGGAGGATTAGGAGAGACCCAGTACTTC. Translating it yields CASSLEGGGLGETQYF.

This sequence joins TRBV28 and TRBJ2-5; TRBD2 might be the D (6 bases). Per the germline V gene, CDR1 is MDHEN and CDR2 is SYDVKM. The CDR3 has 13 residues. The ends were cut back, 3 bases at V and 2 bases at J, with 7 bases in the middle. CDR3 in amino acids: CASSLGGQETQYF. Here the CDR3 DNA reads TGTGCCAGCAGTTTGGGGGGACAAGAGACCCAGTACTTC.

The chain links TRBV7-2 to TRBJ2-1, with D uncertain. The germline V gene has CDR1 SGHTA and CDR2 FQGNSA. CDR3 length equals 11 residues. Trimming pared 6 bases from V and 9 bases from J, leaving 9 bases between. The CDR3 loop reads CASSRFGEQFF. The CDR3 DNA reads as TGTGCCAGCAGTCGATTCGGTGAGCAGTTCTTC.

CDR3 sequence reads: CASSQPGQGAGEQYF. In DNA, the CDR3 is TGCGCCAGCAGCCAACCGGGACAGGGGGCTGGGGAGCAGTACTTC. This chain connects TRBV4-1 to TRBJ2-7; the match to TRBD1 covers 12 bases. Germline V gene lookup returns CDR1 MGHRA and CDR2 YSYEKL. With 2 bases clipped from V and 7 bases from J, the junction kept 6 bases outside the gene matches. The CDR3 has 15 amino acids.

V and J are TRBV10-1 and TRBJ2-3; a weak D match, TRBD2 (6 bases). The CDR3 consists of 14 residues. V lost 5 bases to trimming and J lost 4 bases, with 13 bases between them. Germline CDR1 is WNHNN and CDR2 is SYGVQD (reference sequence). DNA for the CDR3: TGCGCCAGCAGTAAAGTAGCGGACTCAGATACGCAGTATTTT. Its protein product is CASSKVADSDTQYF.

This chain links TRBV11-2 with TRBJ2-1; D may be TRBD2 (5 bases). CDR1 is SGHAT and CDR2 is FQNNGV in the germline V gene. CDR3 length: 15 residues. V lost 1 base and J 4 bases, leaving 11 bases between the germline ends. DNA for the CDR3: TGTGCCAGCAGCTTAGCTAGCTCCATATACAATGAGCAGTTCTTC. Translating gives CASSLASSIYNEQFF.

The chain carries TRBV4-1 and TRBJ2-2, with D uncertain. The CDR3 runs to 16 residues. Germline-derived CDR1 and CDR2 are MGHRA and YSYEKL. Deletions cut 5 bases from V and 0 bases from J, with 13 bases between. The CDR3 loop is CASSGHTLTNTGELFF. As DNA, the CDR3 is TGCGCCAGCAGCGGGCATACCTTAACGAACACCGGGGAGCTGTTTTTT.

This chain joins TRBV27 and TRBJ2-7; tentatively, D is TRBD1 (6 bases). Trimming took off 5 bases at V and 3 bases at J, with 11 bases between the two ends. CDR1 is MNHEY, CDR2 SMNVEV, per germline (reference sequence). This CDR3 spans 13 amino acids. CDR3 coding DNA: TGTGCCAGCAGTACCCAACAGGGCTACGAGCAGTACTTC. Translating it yields CASSTQQGYEQYF.

The chain employs TRBV10-3 and TRBJ2-3, with 13 bases matching TRBD2. CDR3 length: 15 amino acids. Germline CDR1 ENHRY, CDR2 SYGVKD. With 10 bases clipped from V and 6 bases from J, the junction kept 10 bases outside the gene matches. The chain's CDR3 is CATRTSGSLGDTQYF. The CDR3 region has the DNA TGTGCCACAAGGACTAGCGGGAGTCTGGGGGATACGCAGTATTTT.

This sequence joins TRBV10-1 and TRBJ1-1; 7 nucleotides align to TRBD1. Per germline, CDR1 WNHNN and CDR2 SYGVQD (reference sequence). The trim removed 6 bases at V and 1 base at J, leaving 5 bases unmatched. This CDR3 spans 14 amino acids. CDR3 protein: CASRGTDPNTEAFF. The CDR3 region has the DNA TGCGCCAGCAGGGGGACAGATCCGAACACTGAAGCTTTCTTT.

The chain links TRBV7-8 to TRBJ1-5; TRBD1 might be the D (5 bases). The CDR3 runs 15 residues. V was trimmed by 5 bases and J by 6 bases, leaving 17 bases between them. The germline V gene has CDR1 SGHVS and CDR2 FQNEAQ. The CDR3 DNA follows: TGTGCCAGCAGCCCACTCGGGGGGGTGGGTCAGCCCCAGCATTTT. Amino acid sequence: CASSPLGGVGQPQHF. Full variable domain (remainder filled in from reference TRBV7-8 and TRBJ1-5): GAGVSQSPRYKVAKRGQDVALRCDPISGHVSLFWYQQALGQGPEFLTYFQNEAQLDKSGLPSDRFFAERPEGSVSTLKIQRTQQEDSAVYLCASSPLGGVGQPQHFGDGTRLSIL.

This clone showed up just once. The rearrangement links TRBV6-5 to TRBJ2-3; tentatively, D is TRBD2 (6 bases). This CDR3 has 14 residues. The germline V gene encodes CDR1 MNHEY and CDR2 SVGAGI. Trimming took 2 bases from V and 4 from J, leaving 10 bases between them. The CDR3 is CASSYRGEADTQYF. The CDR3 coding sequence is TGTGCCAGCAGTTACCGCGGGGAGGCAGATACGCAGTATTTT.

The V gene is TRBV6-2 or TRBV6-3, the J gene TRBJ2-1; 8 nucleotides align to TRBD2. Looked up from germline, CDR1 is MNHEY and CDR2 is SVGEGT. Trimming at V came to 4 bases and at J to 3 bases, leaving 2 bases not matched to a gene. The CDR3 is 14 amino acids. The CDR3 is CASSSGGYYNEQFF. The CDR3 DNA is TGTGCCAGCAGTTCGGGGGGGTACTACAATGAGCAGTTCTTC.

The gene calls are TRBV2 and TRBJ2-3; 8 bases match TRBD1. Germline V gene sequence: CDR1 SNHLY, CDR2 FYNNEI. The CDR3 consists of 16 residues. Germline trimming cut 6 bases from V and 3 bases from J; bases unmatched to any gene: 11. Here the CDR3 DNA reads TGTGCCAGCAGAGGAACCGGACAGGGATGGACAGATACGCAGTATTTT. Translation gives CASRGTGQGWTDTQYF. The full variable domain, rest sourced from reference TRBV2 and TRBJ2-3, is EPEVTQTPSHQVTQMGQEVILRCVPISNHLYFYWYRQILGQKVEFLVSFYNNEISEKSEIFDDQFSVERPDGSNFTLKIRSTKLEDSAMYFCASRGTGQGWTDTQYFGPGTRLTVL.

CDR3 loop: CASRLSGSYNEQFF. CDR3 in DNA: TGTGCCAGCAGGCTTAGCGGCTCCTACAATGAGCAGTTCTTC. This chain links TRBV28 with TRBJ2-1, with TRBD2 as a possible D gene (6 bases). V was cut by 6 bases and J by 0 bases, with 9 bases left in between. CDR3 length: 14 amino acids. The germline gives CDR1 MDHEN, CDR2 SYDVKM.

The gene calls are TRBV2 and TRBJ2-1; TRBD2 matches at 10 bases. CDR1 and CDR2 from the germline V gene are SNHLY and FYNNEI. This CDR3 is 18 amino acids long. V lost 5 bases to trimming and J lost 0 bases; unmatched junction nucleotides: 10. The CDR3 reads CASSLWVSGRHSYNEQFF. In nucleotides, the CDR3 is TGTGCCAGCAGTTTGTGGGTTAGCGGGAGGCACTCCTACAATGAGCAGTTCTTC.

The chain combines TRBV13 with TRBJ2-7; 7 bases are a match to TRBD2. Per germline, CDR1 PRHDT and CDR2 FYEKMQ (reference sequence). The CDR3 spans 13 residues. V trimming: 8 bases; J trimming: 7 bases; junction bases outside the gene matches: 11. The chain's CDR3 is CASESVEAGEQYF. CDR3 nucleotide sequence: TGTGCCAGCGAGTCTGTTGAAGCGGGGGAGCAGTACTTC.

This rearrangement joins TRBV20-1 to TRBJ1-5; D is undetermined. Trimming left V 3 bases short and J 7 bases short, with 16 bases between. This CDR3 is 14 amino acids long. Germline V gene sequence: CDR1 DFQATT, CDR2 SNEGSKA (reference sequence). The CDR3 loop reads CSASEGGPEQPQHF. The CDR3 DNA sequence: TGCAGTGCTAGTGAAGGAGGGCCGGAACAGCCCCAGCATTTT.

This chain links TRBV11-1 with TRBJ2-2; 8 nucleotides line up with TRBD1. V shed 3 bases, J shed 7 bases, and the junction held 7 bases outside the gene matches. CDR3 size: 15 residues. CDR1 and CDR2 (germline): SGHAT, FQDESV (reference sequence). The CDR3 here is CASSFPDREGGELFF. Here the CDR3 DNA reads TGTGCCAGCAGCTTTCCGGACAGGGAAGGCGGGGAGCTGTTTTTT.